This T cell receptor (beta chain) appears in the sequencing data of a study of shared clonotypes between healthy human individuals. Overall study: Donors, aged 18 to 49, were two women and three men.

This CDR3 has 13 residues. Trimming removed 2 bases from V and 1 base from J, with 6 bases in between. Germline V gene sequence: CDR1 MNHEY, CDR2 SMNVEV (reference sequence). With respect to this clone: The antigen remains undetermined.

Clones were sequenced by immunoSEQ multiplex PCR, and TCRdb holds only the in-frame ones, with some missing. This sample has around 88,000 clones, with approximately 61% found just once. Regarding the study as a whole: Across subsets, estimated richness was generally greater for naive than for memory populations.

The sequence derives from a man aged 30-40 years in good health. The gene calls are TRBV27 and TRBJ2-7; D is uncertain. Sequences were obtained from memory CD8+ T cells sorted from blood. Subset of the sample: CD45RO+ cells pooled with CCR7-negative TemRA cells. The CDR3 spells CASSLRESYEQYF. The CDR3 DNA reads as TGTGCCAGCAGTTTAAGGGAATCCTACGAGCAGTACTTC.